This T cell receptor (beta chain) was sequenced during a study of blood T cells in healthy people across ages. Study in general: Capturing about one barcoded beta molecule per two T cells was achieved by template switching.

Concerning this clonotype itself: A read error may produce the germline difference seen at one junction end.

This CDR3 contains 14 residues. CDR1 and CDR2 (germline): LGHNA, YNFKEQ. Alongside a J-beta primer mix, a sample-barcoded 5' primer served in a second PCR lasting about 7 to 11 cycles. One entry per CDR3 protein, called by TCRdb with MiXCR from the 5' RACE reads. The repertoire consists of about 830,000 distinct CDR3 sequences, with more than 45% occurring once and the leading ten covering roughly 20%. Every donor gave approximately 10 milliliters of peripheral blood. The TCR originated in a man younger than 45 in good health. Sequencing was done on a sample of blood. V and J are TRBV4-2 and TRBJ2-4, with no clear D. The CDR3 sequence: CASSKDPKGKEQYF. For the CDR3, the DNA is TGTGCCAGCAGCAAAGATCCTAAAGGGAAAGAGCAGTACTTC.